A selection of T cell receptor beta chains follows, all from one sample in a study of monozygotic twins with inflammatory bowel disease. TCRdb reanalyzed the 5' RACE reads, giving one entry per CDR3 protein sequence and no DNA. The repertoire shows 300,000 to 400,000 distinct CDR3 sequences; the top ten hold approximately 2%. The sample taken for sequencing was blood. The source of these receptors is a human donor with ulcerative colitis or Crohn's disease, or a healthy co-twin of an affected twin (not recorded which). The CDR3 runs from the conserved cysteine through the conserved F or W.

j_gene,v_gene,CDR3aa
TRBJ1-2,TRBV27,CASSSHAGTEYGYTF
TRBJ2-1,TRBV11-2,CASLGPGTSLYEQFF
TRBJ2-1,TRBV4-1,CASSQGSGTAPRWVYNEQFF
TRBJ1-5,TRBV6-6,CASSYDSNQPQHF
TRBJ2-1,TRBV4-2,CASSLYQWRPQRGIQFF
TRBJ2-1,TRBV7-2,CASSTRHPNEQFF
TRBJ2-1,TRBV18,CASSPLAGYNEQFF
TRBJ2-5,TRBV20-1,CSARLSGVETQYF
TRBJ1-1,TRBV3-1,CASSHVGQSNTEAFF
TRBJ2-7,TRBV6-5,CASSYGAGGPYEQYF
TRBJ1-5,TRBV20-1,CSAPVSGTDNQPQHF
TRBJ1-5,TRBV20-1,CSARDRGGGNQPQHF
TRBJ2-1,TRBV6-5,CASTPGAINEQFF
TRBJ1-1,TRBV4-3,CASSQADRTNTEAFF
TRBJ2-1,TRBV12-3/TRBV12-4,CASSWTSGNNEQFF
TRBJ2-5,TRBV3-1,CASSQDFYQETQYF
TRBJ2-2,TRBV7-9,CASSLRDRATGELFF
TRBJ2-2,TRBV12-3/TRBV12-4,CASSLSPSNTGELFF
TRBJ2-3,TRBV15,CATSRASSGGADTQYF
TRBJ1-2,TRBV6-1,CASSRGPTNYGYTF
TRBJ2-2,TRBV3-1,CASSPTRVAGSIPGELFF
TRBJ2-7,TRBV20-1,CSAKTSGGYYEQYF
TRBJ1-2,TRBV5-1,CASSPSGRYGYTF
TRBJ2-2,TRBV20-1,CSASTPGELFF
TRBJ1-2,TRBV30,CAWRHPGESRGYTF
TRBJ2-3,TRBV7-8,CASSLALAVTDTQYF
TRBJ2-5,TRBV7-9,CASSLAAQATQYF
TRBJ1-2,TRBV6-1,CASTRSGVSNYGYTF
TRBJ2-3,TRBV7-2,CASSYGTSGGYGTQYF
TRBJ1-1,TRBV29-1,CSVVARDTEAFF
TRBJ1-2,TRBV28,CASATRSGGGFDGYTF
TRBJ2-2,TRBV5-1,CASSLVGVTGELFF
TRBJ2-1,TRBV19,CASRTRATGEQFF
TRBJ2-7,TRBV12-5,CASDNRDRGSYEQYF
TRBJ2-3,TRBV6-5,CASSHRDREKDTQYF
TRBJ2-6,TRBV28,CASSSSGPAVGANVLTF
TRBJ2-1,TRBV6-5,CASSYRDRERNEQFF
TRBJ2-2,TRBV29-1,CSAVRNSGELFF
TRBJ2-7,TRBV10-3,CAISDEVFYEQYF
TRBJ1-4,TRBV28,CASGPRDEKLFF
TRBJ2-5,TRBV7-2,CASSTTPSGPQETQYF
TRBJ1-1,TRBV11-3,CASSIRGNTEAFF
TRBJ1-6,TRBV12-3/TRBV12-4,CASSLRAGYNSPLHF
TRBJ2-6,TRBV25-1,CASSYRDIRFSGANVLTF
TRBJ2-1,TRBV20-1,CSAEKRGSSSYNEQFF
TRBJ1-5,TRBV6-2/TRBV6-3,CASSYDIGQGAYGQPQHF